This T cell receptor (beta chain) was sequenced during a study of response to subunit inactivated influenza vaccine (dated 2018 in TCRdb). For context, the study as a whole: Deep quantitative profiling of the T cell receptor repertoire was used in the study to follow responses to a trivalent subunit inactivated influenza vaccine.

The library was generated by RT-PCR. The sequencer was an Illumina HiSeq 2500. The raw public reads went through TCRdb reprocessing: fastp at Q25, MiXCR clone calling, in-frame beta chains kept. Entries are consolidated by CDR3 protein sequence, retaining the most common genes and DNA. Within this sample are around 500,000 distinct CDR3 sequences, with around 9.9% of them counted one time only. The ten largest clones add up to about 12% of the sample. V loses 8 bases at its end and J loses 5 bases; junction bases beyond the gene matches: 15. From the cysteine through the phenylalanine, the CDR3 covers 17 amino acids. The CDR3 DNA has 51 bases and is translated from base 1. The sample's time point label is to be understood as: 45 days after influenza vaccine administration. What the authors observed across the whole study: The authors suggested that each seasonal influenza vaccination may recruit only a limited number of new T cells.

There are a few counts of this clonotype. Its antigen is unknown. The input lacks base qualities; no much larger clone sits a single base away. The sequence came from a man aged 50 or older who received an inactivated influenza vaccine. Donor details come from another sample of the same person, matched by shared clones. This chain joins TRBV12-3 or TRBV12-4 to TRBJ2-1, and TRBD2 aligns with 10 junction nucleotides. Source: PBMCs from blood, taken roughly 47 days after vaccination. The CDR3 is CASATSGIFQTHNEQFF. The sequence in DNA is TGTGCCAGCGCAACTAGCGGGATCTTCCAAACCCACAATGAGCAGTTCTTC.